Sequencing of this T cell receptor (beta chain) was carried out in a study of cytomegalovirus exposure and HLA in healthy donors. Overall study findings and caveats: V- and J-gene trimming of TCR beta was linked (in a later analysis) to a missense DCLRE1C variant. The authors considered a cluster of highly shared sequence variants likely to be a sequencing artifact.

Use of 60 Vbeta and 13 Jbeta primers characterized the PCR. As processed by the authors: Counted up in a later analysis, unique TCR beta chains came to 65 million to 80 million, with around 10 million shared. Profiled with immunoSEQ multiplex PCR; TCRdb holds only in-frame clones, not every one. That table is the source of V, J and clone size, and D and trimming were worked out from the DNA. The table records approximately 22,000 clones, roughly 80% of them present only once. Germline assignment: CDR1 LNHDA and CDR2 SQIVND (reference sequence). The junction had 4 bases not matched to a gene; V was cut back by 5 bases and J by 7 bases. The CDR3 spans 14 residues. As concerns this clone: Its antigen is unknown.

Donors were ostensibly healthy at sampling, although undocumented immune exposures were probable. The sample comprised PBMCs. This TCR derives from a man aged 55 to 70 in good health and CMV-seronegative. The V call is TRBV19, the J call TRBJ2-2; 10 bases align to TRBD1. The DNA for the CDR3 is TGTGCCAGTAGTCGACAGGGGGCGAACGGGGAGCTGTTTTTT. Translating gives CASSRQGANGELFF. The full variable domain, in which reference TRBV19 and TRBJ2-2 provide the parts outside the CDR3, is DGGITQSPKYLFRKEGQNVTLSCEQNLNHDAMYWYRQDPGQGLRLIYYSQIVNDFQKGDIAEGYSVSREKKESFPLTVTSAQKNPTAFYLCASSRQGANGELFFGEGSRLTVL.